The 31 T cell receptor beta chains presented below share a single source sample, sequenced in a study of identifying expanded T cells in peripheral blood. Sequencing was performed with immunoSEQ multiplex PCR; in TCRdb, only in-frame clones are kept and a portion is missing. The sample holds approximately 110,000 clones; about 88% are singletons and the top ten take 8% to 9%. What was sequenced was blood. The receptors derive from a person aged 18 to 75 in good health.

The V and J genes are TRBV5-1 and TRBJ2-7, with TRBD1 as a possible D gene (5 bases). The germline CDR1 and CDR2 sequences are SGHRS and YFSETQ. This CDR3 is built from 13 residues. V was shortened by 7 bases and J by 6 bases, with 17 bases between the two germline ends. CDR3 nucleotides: TGCGCCAGCCGAGGACAAGGCACAGTCGAGCAGTACTTC. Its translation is CASRGQGTVEQYF. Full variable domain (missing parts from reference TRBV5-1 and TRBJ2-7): KAGVTQTPRYLIKTRGQQVTLSCSPISGHRSVSWYQQTPGQGLQFLFEYFSETQRNKGNFPGRFSGRQFSNSRSEMNVSTLELGDSALYLCASRGQGTVEQYFGPGTRLTVT.

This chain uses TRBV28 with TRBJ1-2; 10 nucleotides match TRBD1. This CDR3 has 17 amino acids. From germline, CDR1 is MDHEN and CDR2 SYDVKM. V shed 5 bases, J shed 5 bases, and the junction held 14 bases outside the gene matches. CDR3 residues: CASSASGQGPRGYGYTF. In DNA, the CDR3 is TGTGCCAGCAGTGCCTCGGGACAGGGGCCTAGGGGTTATGGCTACACCTTC.

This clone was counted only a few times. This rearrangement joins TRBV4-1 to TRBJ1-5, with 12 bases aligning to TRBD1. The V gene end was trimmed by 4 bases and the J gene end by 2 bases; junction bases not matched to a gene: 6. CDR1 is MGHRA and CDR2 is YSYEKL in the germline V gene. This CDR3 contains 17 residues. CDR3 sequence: CASSPSGTGGGNQPQHF. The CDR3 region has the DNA TGCGCCAGCAGCCCTTCCGGGACAGGGGGCGGCAATCAGCCCCAGCATTTT.

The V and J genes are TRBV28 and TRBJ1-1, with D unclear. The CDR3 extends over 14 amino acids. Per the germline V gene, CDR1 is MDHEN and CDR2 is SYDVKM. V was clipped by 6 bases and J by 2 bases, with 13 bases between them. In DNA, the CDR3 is TGTGCCAGCAGCAGAAGAACCGGTAACACTGAAGCTTTCTTT. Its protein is CASSRRTGNTEAFF. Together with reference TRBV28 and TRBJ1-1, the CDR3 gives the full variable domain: DVKVTQSSRYLVKRTGEKVFLECVQDMDHENMFWYRQDPGLGLRLIYFSYDVKMKEKGDIPEGYSVSREKKERFSLILESASTNQTSMYLCASSRRTGNTEAFFGQGTRLTVV.

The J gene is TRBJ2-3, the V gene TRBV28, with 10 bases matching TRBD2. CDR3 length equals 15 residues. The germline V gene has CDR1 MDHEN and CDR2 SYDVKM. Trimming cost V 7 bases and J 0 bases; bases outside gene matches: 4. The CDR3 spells CASNGLAASTDTQYF. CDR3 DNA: TGTGCCAGCAACGGACTAGCGGCTAGCACAGATACGCAGTATTTT.

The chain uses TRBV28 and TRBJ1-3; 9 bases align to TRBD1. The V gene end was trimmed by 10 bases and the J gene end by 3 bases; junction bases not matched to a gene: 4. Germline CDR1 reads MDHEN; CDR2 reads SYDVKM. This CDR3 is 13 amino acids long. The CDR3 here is CATGTGYGNTIYF. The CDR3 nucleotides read TGTGCCACTGGGACAGGGTATGGAAACACCATATATTTT.

The CDR3 sequence is CASTRRGGANYGYTF. The CDR3 DNA follows: TGTGCCAGCACCCGAAGAGGGGGTGCTAACTATGGCTACACCTTC. This rearrangement joins TRBV11-2 to TRBJ1-2, with D perhaps matching TRBD1 (6 bases). In germline, CDR1 is SGHAT, CDR2 FQNNGV. Trimming cost V 7 bases and J 0 bases, with 15 bases left between them. The CDR3 has 15 amino acids.

The CDR3 here is CASSGQGRVEQFF. The CDR3 nucleotides read TGTGCCAGCAGTGGACAGGGTAGGGTTGAGCAGTTCTTC. The chain is built from TRBV25-1 and TRBJ2-1; 7 nucleotides match TRBD1. CDR3 size: 13 residues. J was trimmed by 9 bases and V by 4 bases; bases with no gene match: 6. The germline V gene has CDR1 MGHDK and CDR2 SYGVNS. The full variable domain, rest sourced from reference TRBV25-1 and TRBJ2-1, is EADIYQTPRYLVIGTGKKITLECSQTMGHDKMYWYQQDPGMELHLIHYSYGVNSTEKGDLSSESTVSRIRTEHFPLTLESARPSHTSQYLCASSGQGRVEQFFGPGTRLTVL.

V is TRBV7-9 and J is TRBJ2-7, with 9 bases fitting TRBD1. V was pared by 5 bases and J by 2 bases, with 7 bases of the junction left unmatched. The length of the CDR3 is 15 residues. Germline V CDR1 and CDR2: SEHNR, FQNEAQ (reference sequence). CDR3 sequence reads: CASSPPGTGTYEQYF. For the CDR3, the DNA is TGTGCCAGCAGCCCGCCCGGGACAGGGACCTACGAGCAGTACTTC.

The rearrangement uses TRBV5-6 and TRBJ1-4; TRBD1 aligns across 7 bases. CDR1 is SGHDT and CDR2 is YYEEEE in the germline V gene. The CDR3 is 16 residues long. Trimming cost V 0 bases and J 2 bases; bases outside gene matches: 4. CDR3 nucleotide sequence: TGTGCCAGCAGCTTGGCACAGGGGCCGACTAATGAAAAACTGTTTTTT. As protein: CASSLAQGPTNEKLFF.

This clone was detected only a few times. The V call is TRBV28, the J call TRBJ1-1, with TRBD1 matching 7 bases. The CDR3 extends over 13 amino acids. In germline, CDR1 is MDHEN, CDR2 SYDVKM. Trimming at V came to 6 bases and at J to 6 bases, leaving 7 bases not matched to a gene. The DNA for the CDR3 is TGTGCCAGCAGGATTCGAGGGACAGCTGAAGCTTTCTTT. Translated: CASRIRGTAEAFF.

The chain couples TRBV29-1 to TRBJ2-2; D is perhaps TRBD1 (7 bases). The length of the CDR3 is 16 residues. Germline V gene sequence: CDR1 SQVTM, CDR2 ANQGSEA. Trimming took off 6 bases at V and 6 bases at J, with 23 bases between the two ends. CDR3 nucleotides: TGCAGCGTACCGAAACCAGGGGGGTACAGTCCCGGGGAGCTGTTTTTT. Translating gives CSVPKPGGYSPGELFF.

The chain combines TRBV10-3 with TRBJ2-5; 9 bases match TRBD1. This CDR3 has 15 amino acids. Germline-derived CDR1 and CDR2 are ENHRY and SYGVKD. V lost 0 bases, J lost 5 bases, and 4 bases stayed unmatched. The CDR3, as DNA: TGTGCCATCAGTGAGTCTGGGACAGGGTTGGAGACCCAGTACTTC. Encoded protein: CAISESGTGLETQYF.

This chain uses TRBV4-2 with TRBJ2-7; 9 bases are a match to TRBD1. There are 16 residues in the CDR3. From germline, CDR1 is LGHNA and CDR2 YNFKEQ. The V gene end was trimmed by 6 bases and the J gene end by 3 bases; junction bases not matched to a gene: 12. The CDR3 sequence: CASSKTSGQGFYEQYF. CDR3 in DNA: TGTGCCAGCAGTAAAACCTCGGGACAGGGCTTCTACGAGCAGTACTTC.

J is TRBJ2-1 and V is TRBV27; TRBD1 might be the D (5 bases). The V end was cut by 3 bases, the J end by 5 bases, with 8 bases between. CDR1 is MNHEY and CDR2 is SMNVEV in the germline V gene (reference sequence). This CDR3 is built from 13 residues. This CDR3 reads CASSLGRNNEQFF. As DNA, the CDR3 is TGTGCCAGCAGTTTGGGGCGTAACAATGAGCAGTTCTTC.

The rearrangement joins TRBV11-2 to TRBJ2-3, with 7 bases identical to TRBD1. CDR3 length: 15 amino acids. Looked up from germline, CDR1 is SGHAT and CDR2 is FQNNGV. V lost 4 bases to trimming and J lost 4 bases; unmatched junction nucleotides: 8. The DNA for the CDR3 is TGTGCCAGCAGCTCAAGACAGGGACGGGCAGATACGCAGTATTTT. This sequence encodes CASSSRQGRADTQYF.

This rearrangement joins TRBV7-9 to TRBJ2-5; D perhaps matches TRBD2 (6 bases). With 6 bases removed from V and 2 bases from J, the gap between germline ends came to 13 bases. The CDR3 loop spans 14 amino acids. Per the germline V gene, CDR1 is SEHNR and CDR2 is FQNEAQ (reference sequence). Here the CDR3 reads CASRPDYLQETQYF. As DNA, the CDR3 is TGTGCCAGCAGACCGGACTATCTTCAAGAGACCCAGTACTTC.

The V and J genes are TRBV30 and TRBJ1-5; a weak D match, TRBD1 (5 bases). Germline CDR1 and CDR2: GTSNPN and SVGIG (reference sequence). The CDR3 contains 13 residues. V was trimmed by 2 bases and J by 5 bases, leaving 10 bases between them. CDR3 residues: CAWSPGWDQPQHF. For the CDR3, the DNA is TGTGCCTGGAGTCCAGGGTGGGATCAGCCCCAGCATTTT.

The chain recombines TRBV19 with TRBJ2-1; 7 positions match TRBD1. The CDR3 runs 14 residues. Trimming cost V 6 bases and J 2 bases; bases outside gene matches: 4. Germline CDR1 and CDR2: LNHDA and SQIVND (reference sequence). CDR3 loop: CASRSGTAYNEQFF. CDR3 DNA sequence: TGTGCCAGTAGATCCGGGACAGCCTACAATGAGCAGTTCTTC.

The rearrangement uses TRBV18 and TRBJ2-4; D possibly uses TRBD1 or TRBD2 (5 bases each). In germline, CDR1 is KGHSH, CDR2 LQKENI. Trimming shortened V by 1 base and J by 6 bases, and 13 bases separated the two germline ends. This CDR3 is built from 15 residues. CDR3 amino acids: CASSPLWDGTNIQYF. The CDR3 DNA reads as TGTGCCAGCTCACCACTGTGGGACGGGACAAACATTCAGTACTTC.

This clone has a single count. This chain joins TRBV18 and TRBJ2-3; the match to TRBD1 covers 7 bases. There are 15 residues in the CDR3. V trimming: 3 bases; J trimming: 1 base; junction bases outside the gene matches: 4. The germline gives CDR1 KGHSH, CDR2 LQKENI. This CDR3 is CASSPAGQGTDTQYF. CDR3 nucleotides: TGTGCCAGCTCACCGGCAGGACAGGGCACAGATACGCAGTATTTT.

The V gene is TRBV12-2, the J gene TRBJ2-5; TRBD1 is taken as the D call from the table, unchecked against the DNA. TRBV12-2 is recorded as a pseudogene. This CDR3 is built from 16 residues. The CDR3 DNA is TGTGCAAGTCGCTCCGCCCGATGGACACTCCAAGAGACCCAGTACTTC. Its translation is CASRSARWTLQETQYF.

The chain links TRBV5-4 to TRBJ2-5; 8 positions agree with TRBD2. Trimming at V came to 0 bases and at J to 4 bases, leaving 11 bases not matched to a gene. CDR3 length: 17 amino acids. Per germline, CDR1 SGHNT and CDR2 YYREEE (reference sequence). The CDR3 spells CASSLVGAGAGGETQYF. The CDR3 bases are TGTGCCAGCAGCTTGGTAGGGGCAGGGGCGGGAGGAGAGACCCAGTACTTC.

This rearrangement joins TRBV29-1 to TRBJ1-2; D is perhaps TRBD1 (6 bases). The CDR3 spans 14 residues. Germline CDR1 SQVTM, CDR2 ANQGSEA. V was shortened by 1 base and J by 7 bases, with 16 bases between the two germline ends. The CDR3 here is CSVEGARGRSGYTF. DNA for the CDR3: TGCAGCGTTGAAGGGGCCAGGGGAAGATCTGGCTACACCTTC.

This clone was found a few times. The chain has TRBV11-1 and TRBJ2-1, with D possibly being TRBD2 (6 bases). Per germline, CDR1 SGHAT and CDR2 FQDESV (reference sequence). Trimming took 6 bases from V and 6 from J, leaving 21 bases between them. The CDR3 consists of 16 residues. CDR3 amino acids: CASRPLGRPEGNEQFF. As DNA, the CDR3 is TGTGCCAGCAGGCCCCTTGGACGGCCGGAGGGCAATGAGCAGTTCTTC. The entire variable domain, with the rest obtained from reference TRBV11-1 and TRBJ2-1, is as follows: EAEVAQSPRYKITEKSQAVAFWCDPISGHATLYWYRQILGQGPELLVQFQDESVVDDSQLPKDRFSAERLKGVDSTLKIQPAELGDSAMYLCASRPLGRPEGNEQFFGPGTRLTVL.

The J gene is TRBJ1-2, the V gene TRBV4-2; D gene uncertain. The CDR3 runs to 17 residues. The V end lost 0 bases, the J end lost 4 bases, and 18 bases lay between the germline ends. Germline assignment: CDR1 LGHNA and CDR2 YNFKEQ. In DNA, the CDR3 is TGTGCCAGCAGCCAAGAGAGGGAGACCGTTAGTCTCTATGGCTACACCTTC. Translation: CASSQERETVSLYGYTF.

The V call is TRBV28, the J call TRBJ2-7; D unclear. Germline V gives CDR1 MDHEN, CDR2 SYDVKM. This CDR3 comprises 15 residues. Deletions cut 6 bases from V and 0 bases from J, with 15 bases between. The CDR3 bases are TGTGCCAGCAGCCGAGATAGGCGGAGCTCCTACGAGCAGTACTTC. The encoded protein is CASSRDRRSSYEQYF.

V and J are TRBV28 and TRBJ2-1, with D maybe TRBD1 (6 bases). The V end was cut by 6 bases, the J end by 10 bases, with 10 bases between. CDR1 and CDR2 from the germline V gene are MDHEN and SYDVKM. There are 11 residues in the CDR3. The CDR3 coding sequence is TGTGCCAGCAGGGGAAGGGGGGAGCAGTTCTTC. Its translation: CASRGRGEQFF.

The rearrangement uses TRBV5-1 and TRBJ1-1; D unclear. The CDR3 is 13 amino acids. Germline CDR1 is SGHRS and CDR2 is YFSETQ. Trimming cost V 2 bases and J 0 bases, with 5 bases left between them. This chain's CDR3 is CASSLGLNTEAFF. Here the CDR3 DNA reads TGCGCCAGCAGCTTAGGGTTGAACACTGAAGCTTTCTTT.

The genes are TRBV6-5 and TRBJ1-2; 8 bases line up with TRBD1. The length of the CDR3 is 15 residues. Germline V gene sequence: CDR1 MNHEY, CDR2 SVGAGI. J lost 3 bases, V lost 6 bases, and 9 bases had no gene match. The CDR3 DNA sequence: TGTGCCAGCAGGGCGGCTACAGGGGGATACTATGGCTACACCTTC. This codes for CASRAATGGYYGYTF.

This chain's CDR3 is CASRGRGGETQYF. The CDR3 region has the DNA TGTGCCAGCAGGGGGCGGGGGGGCGAGACCCAGTACTTC. The chain links TRBV6-1 to TRBJ2-5, with 9 bases that match TRBD2. Germline CDR1 MNHNS, CDR2 SASEGT. V lost 6 bases and J lost 5; bases outside the gene matches: 4. The CDR3 has 13 residues.